This TCR beta chain originates from a study of T cell responses to AZD1222 COVID-19 vaccine. Study-wide results and caveats: CD4 TCRs associated with vaccination spanned spike, dominating at 160-218 and 743-854. Repertoire sampling occurred only after the peak T cell response. Reportedly, close to half of spike-specific TCRs are directed against unmutated variant regions. Two doses of AZD1222 preceded a rise in Spike-specific TCR breadth and depth.

On this clone itself: Its antigen remains unidentified.

The protocol was immunoSEQ multiplex PCR, while the TCRdb copy is restricted to in-frame clones and leaves out a portion. Altogether more than 85,000 clones are present, 65% to 85% being singletons, with the ten largest covering more than 13%. This clonotype was sampled from an adult who received the AZD1222 COVID-19 vaccine. The sample in question was peripheral blood, obtained 28 days after the second AZD1222 dose.

CDR3 sequence: CASSLSPQGWNQPQHF. Here the CDR3 DNA reads TGTGCCAGCAGTTTAAGTCCACAGGGGTGGAATCAGCCCCAGCATTTT. The V and J genes are TRBV27 and TRBJ1-5, with 7 bases matching TRBD1. The CDR3 extends over 16 amino acids. V lost 2 bases, J lost 4 bases, and 8 bases stayed unmatched. The germline gives CDR1 MNHEY, CDR2 SMNVEV (reference sequence).